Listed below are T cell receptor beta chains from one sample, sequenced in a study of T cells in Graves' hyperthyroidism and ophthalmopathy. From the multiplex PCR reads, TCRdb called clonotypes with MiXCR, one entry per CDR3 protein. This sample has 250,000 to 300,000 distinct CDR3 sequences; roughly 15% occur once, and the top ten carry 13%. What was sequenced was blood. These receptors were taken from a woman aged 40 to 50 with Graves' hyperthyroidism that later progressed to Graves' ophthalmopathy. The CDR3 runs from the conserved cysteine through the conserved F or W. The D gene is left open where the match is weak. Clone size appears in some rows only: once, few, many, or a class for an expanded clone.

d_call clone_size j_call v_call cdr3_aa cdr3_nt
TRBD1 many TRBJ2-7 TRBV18 CASSPDRGGYEQYF TGTGCCAGCTCACCCGACAGGGGGGGGTACGAGCAGTACTTC
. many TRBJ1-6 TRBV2 CASSDEGFNSPLHF TGTGCCAGCAGTGACGAGGGATTCAATTCACCCCTCCACTTT
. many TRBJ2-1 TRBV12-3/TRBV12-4 CASSLMGDGEQFF TGTGCCAGCAGTTTAATGGGGGACGGTGAGCAGTTCTTC
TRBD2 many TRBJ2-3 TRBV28 CASSARLAGTDTQYF TGTGCCAGCAGTGCCCGACTAGCGGGGACAGATACGCAGTATTTT
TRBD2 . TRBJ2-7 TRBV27 CASRLAGGHEQYF TGTGCCAGCAGACTAGCGGGAGGACACGAGCAGTACTTC
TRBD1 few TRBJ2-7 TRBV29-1 CSALPTGQGDEQYF TGCAGCGCCCTCCCGACCGGACAGGGGGACGAGCAGTACTTC
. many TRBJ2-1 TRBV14 CASSQEINFNNEQFF TGTGCCAGCAGCCAAGAGATCAATTTCAACAATGAGCAGTTCTTC
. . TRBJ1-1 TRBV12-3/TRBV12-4 CASSFSAGAGTEAFF TGTGCCAGCAGCTTTAGCGCAGGGGCGGGCACTGAAGCTTTCTTT
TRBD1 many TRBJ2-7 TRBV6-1 CASRHWDRGRGYEQYF TGTGCCAGCAGACACTGGGACAGGGGAAGAGGCTACGAGCAGTACTTC
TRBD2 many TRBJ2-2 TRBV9 CASSVGLVGGELFF TGTGCCAGCAGCGTCGGACTAGTCGGCGGGGAGCTGTTTTTT
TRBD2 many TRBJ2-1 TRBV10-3 CAIATSEGNEQFF TGTGCCATCGCTACTAGCGAAGGCAATGAGCAGTTCTTC
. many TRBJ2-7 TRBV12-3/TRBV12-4 CASRGAGSSYEQYF TGTGCCAGCCGAGGGGCAGGGAGCTCCTACGAGCAGTACTTC
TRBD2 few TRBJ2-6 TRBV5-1 CASSLAGGGSSGANVLTF TGCGCCAGCAGCTTGGCGGGGGGAGGGAGCTCTGGGGCCAACGTCCTGACTTTC
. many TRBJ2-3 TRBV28 CASSLGSFTDTQYF TGTGCCAGCAGTTTAGGCTCATTCACAGATACGCAGTATTTT
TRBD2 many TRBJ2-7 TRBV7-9 CASTFSGGSYEQYF TGTGCCAGCACCTTTAGCGGGGGCTCCTACGAGCAGTACTTC